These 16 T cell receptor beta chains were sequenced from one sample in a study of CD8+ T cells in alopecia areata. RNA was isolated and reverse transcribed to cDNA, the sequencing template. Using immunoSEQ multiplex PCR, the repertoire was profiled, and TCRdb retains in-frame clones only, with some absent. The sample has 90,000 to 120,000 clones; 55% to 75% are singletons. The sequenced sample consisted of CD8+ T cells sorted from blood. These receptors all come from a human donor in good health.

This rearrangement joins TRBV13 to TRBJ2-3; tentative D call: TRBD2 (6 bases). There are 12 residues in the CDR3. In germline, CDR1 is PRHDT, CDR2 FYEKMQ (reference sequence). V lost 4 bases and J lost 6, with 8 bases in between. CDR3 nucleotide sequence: TGTGCCAGCAGCTCAGGGAGGGATACGCAGTATTTT. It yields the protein CASSSGRDTQYF.

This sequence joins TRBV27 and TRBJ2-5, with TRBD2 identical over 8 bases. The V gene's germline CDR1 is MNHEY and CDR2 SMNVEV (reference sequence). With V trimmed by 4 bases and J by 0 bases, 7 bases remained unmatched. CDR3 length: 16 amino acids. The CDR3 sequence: CASSSKRGTYQETQYF. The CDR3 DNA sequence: TGTGCCAGCAGTTCAAAGCGGGGGACGTACCAAGAGACCCAGTACTTC.

This CDR3 reads CASSWDQQGGSTEAFF. The CDR3, as DNA: TGCGCCAGCAGCTGGGACCAGCAGGGAGGGTCCACTGAAGCTTTCTTT. The chain uses TRBV5-1 and TRBJ1-1; possibly TRBD1 for D (5 bases). V was pared by 3 bases and J by 4 bases, with 19 bases between. The CDR3 is 16 residues long. CDR1 is SGHRS and CDR2 is YFSETQ in the germline V gene.

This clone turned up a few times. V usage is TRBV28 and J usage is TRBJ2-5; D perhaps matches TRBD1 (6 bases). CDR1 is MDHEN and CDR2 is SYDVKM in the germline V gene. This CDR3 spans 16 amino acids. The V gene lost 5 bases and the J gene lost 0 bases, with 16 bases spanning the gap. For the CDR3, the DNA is TGTGCCAGCAGTCACCCGGGACAAGAGTACCAAGAGACCCAGTACTTC. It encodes CASSHPGQEYQETQYF.

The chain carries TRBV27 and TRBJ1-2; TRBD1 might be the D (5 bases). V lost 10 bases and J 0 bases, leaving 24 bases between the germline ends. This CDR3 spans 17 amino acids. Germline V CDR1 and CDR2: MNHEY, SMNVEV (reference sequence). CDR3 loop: CATPPGPRGATNYGYTF. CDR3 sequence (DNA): TGTGCCACCCCCCCGGGCCCGAGGGGCGCAACTAACTATGGCTACACCTTC.

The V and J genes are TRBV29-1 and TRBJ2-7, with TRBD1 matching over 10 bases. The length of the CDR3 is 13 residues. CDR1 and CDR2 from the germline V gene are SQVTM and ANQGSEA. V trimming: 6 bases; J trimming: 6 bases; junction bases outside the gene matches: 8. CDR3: CSVPGQGVGEQYF. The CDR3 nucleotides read TGCAGCGTCCCCGGACAGGGGGTGGGCGAGCAGTACTTC.

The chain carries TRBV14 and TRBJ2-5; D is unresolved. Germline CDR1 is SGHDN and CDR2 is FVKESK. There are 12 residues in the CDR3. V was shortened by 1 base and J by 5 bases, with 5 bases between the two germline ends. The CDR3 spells CASSQVSETQYF. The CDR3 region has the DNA TGTGCCAGCAGCCAAGTTTCCGAGACCCAGTACTTC.

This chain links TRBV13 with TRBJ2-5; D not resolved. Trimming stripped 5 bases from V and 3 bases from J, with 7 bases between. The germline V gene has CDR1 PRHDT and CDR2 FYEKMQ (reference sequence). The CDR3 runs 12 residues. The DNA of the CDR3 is TGTGCCAGCAGCCAAAGGAAAGAGACCCAGTACTTC. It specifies CASSQRKETQYF.

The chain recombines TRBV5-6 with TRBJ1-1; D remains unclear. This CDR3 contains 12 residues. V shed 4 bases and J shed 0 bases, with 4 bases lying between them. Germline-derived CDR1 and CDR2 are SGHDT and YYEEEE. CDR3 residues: CASSRVNTEAFF. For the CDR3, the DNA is TGTGCCAGCAGCCGAGTGAACACTGAAGCTTTCTTT.

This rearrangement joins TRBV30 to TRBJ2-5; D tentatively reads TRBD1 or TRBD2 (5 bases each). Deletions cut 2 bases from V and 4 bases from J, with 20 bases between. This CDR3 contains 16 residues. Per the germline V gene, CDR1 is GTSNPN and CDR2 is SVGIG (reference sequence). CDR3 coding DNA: TGTGCCTGGAGTAAATGGGACCACCTGGGCGGAGAGACCCAGTACTTC. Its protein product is CAWSKWDHLGGETQYF.

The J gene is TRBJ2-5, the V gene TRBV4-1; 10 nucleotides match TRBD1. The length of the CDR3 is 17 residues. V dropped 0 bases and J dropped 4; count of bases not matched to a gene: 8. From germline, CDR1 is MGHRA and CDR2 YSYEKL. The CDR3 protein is CASSQDLGQGWTETQYF. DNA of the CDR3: TGCGCCAGCAGCCAAGATCTGGGACAGGGGTGGACAGAGACCCAGTACTTC.

The CDR3 reads CASSSDRRTDTQYF. The CDR3 region has the DNA TGTGCCAGCAGCTCGGACCGTCGCACAGATACGCAGTATTTT. The rearrangement joins TRBV13 to TRBJ2-3; no definite D call. Trimming removed 4 bases at V and 1 base at J, with 9 bases between. Germline loops: CDR1 PRHDT, CDR2 FYEKMQ (reference sequence). The CDR3 spans 14 residues.

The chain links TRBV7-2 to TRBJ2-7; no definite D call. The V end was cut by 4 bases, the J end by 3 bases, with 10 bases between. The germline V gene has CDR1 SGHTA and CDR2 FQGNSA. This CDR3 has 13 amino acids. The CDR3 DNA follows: TGTGCCAGCAGCTCCTCGCCCCTCTACGAGCAGTACTTC. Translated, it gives CASSSSPLYEQYF.

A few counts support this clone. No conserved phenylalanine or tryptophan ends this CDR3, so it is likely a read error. Written as DNA, the CDR3 is TGTGCCAGCAGTCCCTATCCCCGAACCTACGAGCAGTACCTC. It codes for CASSPYPRTYEQYL. This chain links TRBV14 with TRBJ2-7; D remains unclear. The V end was cut by 6 bases, the J end by 2 bases, with 14 bases between. CDR3 length equals 14 residues. The germline V gene has CDR1 SGHDN and CDR2 FVKESK.

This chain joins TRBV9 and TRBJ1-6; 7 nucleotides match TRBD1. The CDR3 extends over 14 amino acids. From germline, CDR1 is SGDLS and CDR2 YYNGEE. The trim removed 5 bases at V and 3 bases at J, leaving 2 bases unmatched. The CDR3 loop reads CASRTGDYNSPLHF. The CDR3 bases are TGTGCCAGCAGAACAGGGGACTATAATTCACCCCTCCACTTT.

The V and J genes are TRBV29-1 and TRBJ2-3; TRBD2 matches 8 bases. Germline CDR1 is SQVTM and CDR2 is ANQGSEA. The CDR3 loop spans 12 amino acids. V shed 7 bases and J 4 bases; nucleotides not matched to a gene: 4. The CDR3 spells CSARLAPDTQYF. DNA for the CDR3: TGCAGCGCGCGACTAGCGCCAGATACGCAGTATTTT.